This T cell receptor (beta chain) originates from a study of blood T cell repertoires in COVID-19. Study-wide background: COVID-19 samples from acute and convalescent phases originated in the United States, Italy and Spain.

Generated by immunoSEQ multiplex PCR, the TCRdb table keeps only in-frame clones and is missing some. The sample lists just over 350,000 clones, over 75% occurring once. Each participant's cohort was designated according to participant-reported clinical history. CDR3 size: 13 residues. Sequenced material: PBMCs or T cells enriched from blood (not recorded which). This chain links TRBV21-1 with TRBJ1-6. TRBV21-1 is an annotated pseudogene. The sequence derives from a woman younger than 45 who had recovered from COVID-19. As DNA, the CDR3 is TGTGCCAGCAGCAAAGCCGGGGTAGGGTCCCTCCACTTT. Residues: CASSKAGVGSLHF.